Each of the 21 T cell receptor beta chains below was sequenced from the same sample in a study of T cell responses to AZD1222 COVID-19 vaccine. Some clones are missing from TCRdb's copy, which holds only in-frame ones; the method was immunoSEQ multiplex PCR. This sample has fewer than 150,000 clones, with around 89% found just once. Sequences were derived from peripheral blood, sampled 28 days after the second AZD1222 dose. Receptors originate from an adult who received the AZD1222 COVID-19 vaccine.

CDR3 residues: CASSLGWVERSWEAFF. CDR3 sequence (DNA): TGTGCCAGCAGCTTAGGTTGGGTGGAGAGGAGCTGGGAAGCTTTCTTT. The chain couples TRBV11-3 to TRBJ1-1; D ambiguous. Germline V CDR1 and CDR2: SGHNT, YENEEA. The CDR3 extends over 16 amino acids. Trimming removed 1 base at V and 8 bases at J, with 20 bases between.

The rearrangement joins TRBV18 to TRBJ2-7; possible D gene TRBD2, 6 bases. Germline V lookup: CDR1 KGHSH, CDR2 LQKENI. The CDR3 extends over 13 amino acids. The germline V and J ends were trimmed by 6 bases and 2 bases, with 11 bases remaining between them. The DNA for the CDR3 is TGTGCCAGCTCGGAGGGCAGCACCTACGAGCAGTACTTC. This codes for CASSEGSTYEQYF.

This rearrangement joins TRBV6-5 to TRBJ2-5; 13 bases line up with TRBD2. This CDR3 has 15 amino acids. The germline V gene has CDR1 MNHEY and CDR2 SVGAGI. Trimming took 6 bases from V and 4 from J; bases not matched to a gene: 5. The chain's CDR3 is CASSSGLAGRETQYF. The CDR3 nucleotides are TGTGCCAGCAGCTCGGGACTAGCGGGGCGAGAGACCCAGTACTTC.

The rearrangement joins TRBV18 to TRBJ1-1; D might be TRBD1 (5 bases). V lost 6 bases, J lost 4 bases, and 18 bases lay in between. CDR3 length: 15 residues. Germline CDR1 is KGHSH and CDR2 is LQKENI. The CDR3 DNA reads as TGTGCCAGCTCCCCGAGGCAGGGCAGCACCACTGAAGCTTTCTTT. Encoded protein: CASSPRQGSTTEAFF.

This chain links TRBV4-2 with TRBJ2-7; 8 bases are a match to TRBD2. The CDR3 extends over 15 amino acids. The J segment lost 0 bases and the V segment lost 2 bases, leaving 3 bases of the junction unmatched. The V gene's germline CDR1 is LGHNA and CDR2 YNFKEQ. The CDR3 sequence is CASSQMSGGSYEQYF. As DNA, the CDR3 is TGTGCCAGCAGCCAAATGAGCGGGGGCTCCTACGAGCAGTACTTC.

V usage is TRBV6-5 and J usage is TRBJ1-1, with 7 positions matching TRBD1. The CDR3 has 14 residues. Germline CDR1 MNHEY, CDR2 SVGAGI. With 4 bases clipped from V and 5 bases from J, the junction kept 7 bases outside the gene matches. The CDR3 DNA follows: TGTGCCAGCAGTTTCTCAGGGGGGGGTACTGAAGCTTTCTTT. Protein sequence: CASSFSGGGTEAFF.

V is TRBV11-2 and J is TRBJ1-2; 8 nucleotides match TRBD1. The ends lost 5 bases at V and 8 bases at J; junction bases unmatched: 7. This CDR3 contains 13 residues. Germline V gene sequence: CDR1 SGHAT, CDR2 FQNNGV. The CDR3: CASSVDRDLGYTF. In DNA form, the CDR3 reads TGTGCCAGCAGCGTGGACAGGGATTTGGGCTACACCTTC.

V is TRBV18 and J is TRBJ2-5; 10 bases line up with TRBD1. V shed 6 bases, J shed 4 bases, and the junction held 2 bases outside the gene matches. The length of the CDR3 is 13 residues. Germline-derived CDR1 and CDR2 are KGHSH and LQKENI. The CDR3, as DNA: TGTGCCAGCTCCCGGGACAGGGGAGAGACCCAGTACTTC. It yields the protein CASSRDRGETQYF.

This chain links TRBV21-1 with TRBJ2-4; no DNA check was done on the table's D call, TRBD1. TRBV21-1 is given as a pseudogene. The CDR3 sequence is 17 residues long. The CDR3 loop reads CASSKSRTGPQKNIQYF. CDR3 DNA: TGTGCCAGCAGCAAAAGTAGGACAGGCCCCCAAAAAAACATTCAGTACTTC.

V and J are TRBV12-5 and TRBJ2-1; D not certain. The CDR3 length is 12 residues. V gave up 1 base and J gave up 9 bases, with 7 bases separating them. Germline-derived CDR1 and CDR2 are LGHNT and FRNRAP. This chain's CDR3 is CASGLGVFEQFF. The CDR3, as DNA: TGTGCTAGTGGTTTGGGAGTTTTTGAGCAGTTCTTC.

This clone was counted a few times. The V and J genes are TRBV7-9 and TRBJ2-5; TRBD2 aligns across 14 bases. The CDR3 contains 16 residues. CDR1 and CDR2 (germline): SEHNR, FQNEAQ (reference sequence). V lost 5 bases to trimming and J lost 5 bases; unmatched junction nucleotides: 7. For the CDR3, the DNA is TGTGCCAGCAGCGAGGAAGGGACTAGCGGGAGTGAGACCCAGTACTTC. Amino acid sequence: CASSEEGTSGSETQYF. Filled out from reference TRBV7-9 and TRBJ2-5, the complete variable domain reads DTGVSQNPRHKITKRGQNVTFRCDPISEHNRLYWYRQTLGQGPEFLTYFQNEAQLEKSRLLSDRFSAERPKGSFSTLEIQRTEQGDSAMYLCASSEEGTSGSETQYFGPGTRLLVL.

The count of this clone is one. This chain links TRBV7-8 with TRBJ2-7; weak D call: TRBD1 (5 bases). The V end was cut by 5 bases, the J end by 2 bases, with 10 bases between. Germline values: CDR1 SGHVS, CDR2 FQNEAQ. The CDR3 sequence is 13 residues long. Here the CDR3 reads CASSRLTAYEQYF. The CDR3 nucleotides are TGTGCCAGCAGCCGATTGACAGCCTACGAGCAGTACTTC.

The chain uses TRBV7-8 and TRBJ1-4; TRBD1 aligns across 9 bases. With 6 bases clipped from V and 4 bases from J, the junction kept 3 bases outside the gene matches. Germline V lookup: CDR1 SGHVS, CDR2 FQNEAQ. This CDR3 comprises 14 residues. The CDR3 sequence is CASRGTGLNEKLFF. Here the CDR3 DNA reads TGTGCCAGCAGGGGGACAGGGCTTAATGAAAAACTGTTTTTT. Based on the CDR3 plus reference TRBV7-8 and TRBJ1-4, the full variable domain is GAGVSQSPRYKVAKRGQDVALRCDPISGHVSLFWYQQALGQGPEFLTYFQNEAQLDKSGLPSDRFFAERPEGSVSTLKIQRTQQEDSAVYLCASRGTGLNEKLFFGSGTQLSVL.

CDR3 loop: CASRNGFDQPQHF. The CDR3 coding sequence is TGTGCCAGTAGGAATGGGTTTGATCAGCCCCAGCATTTT. The chain recombines TRBV19 with TRBJ1-5, with D unclear. Germline lookup yields CDR1 LNHDA and CDR2 SQIVND (reference sequence). V gave up 6 bases and J gave up 5 bases, with 11 bases separating them. CDR3 length: 13 residues.

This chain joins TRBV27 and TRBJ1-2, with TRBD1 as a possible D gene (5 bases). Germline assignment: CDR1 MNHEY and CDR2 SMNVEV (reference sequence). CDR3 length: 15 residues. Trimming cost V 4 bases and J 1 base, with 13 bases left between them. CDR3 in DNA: TGTGCCAGCAGTTGGACCGGGGGGGGTAACTATGGCTACACCTTC. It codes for CASSWTGGGNYGYTF.

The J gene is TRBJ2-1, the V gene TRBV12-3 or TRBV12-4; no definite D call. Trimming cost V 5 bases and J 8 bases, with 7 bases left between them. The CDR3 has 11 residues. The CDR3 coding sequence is TGTGCCAGCAGTCTCGGGTATGAGCAGTTCTTC. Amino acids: CASSLGYEQFF.

DNA for the CDR3: TGTGCCAGCAGCGGCCGCCTTAGCACAGATACGCAGTATTTT. Amino acids: CASSGRLSTDTQYF. V gene TRBV7-6 combines with J gene TRBJ2-3; D is undetermined. The CDR3 runs to 14 residues. Trimming cost V 5 bases and J 0 bases, with 9 bases left between them. Germline lookup yields CDR1 SGHVS and CDR2 FNYEAQ.

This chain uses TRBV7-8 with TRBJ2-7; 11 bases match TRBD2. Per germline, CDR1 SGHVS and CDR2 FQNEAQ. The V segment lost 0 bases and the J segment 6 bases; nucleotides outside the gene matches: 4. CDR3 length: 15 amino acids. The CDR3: CASSLAPGLAGEQYF. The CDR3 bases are TGTGCCAGCAGCTTAGCTCCTGGACTAGCGGGCGAGCAGTACTTC.

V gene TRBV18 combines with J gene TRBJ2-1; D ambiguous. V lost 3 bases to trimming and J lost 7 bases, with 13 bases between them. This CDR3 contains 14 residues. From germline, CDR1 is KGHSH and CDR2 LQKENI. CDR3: CASSPSDIWNEQFF. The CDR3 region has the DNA TGTGCCAGCTCACCCTCAGACATTTGGAATGAGCAGTTCTTC.

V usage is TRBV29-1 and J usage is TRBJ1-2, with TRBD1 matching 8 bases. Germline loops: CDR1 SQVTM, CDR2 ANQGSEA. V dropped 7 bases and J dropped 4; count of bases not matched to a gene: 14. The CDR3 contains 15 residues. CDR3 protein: CSDTSGTGGCYGYTF. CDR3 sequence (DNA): TGCAGCGATACCTCCGGGACAGGCGGATGCTATGGCTACACCTTC. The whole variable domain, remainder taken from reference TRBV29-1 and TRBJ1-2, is SAVISQKPSRDICQRGTSLTIQCQVDSQVTMMFWYRQQPGQSLTLIATANQGSEATYESGFVIDKFPISRPNLTFSTLTVSNMSPEDSSIYLCSDTSGTGGCYGYTFGSGTRLTVV.

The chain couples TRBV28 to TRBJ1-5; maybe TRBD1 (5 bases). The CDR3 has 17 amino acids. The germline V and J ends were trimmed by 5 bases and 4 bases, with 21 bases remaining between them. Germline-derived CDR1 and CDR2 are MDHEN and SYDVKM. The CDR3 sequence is CASSPSRMGLRNQPQHF. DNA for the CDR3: TGTGCCAGCAGTCCCTCCCGGATGGGGCTTCGTAATCAGCCCCAGCATTTT.